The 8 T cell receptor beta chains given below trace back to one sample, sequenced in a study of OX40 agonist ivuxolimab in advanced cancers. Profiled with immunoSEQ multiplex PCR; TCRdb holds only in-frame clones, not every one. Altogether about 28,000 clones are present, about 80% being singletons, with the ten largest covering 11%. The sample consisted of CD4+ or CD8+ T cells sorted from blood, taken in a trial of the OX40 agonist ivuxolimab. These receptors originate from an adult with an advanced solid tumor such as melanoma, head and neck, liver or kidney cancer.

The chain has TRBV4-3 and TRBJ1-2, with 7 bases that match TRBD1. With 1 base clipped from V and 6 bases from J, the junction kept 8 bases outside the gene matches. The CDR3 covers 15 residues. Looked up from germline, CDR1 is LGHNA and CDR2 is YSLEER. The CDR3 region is CASSQVAGGKDGYTF. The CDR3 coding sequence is TGCGCCAGCAGCCAAGTGGCAGGGGGTAAAGATGGCTACACCTTC.

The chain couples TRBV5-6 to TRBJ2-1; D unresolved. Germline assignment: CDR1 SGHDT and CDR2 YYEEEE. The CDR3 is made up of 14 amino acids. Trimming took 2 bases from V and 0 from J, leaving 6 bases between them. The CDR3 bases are TGTGCCAGCAGCTTAACGGCCTCCTACAATGAGCAGTTCTTC. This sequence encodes CASSLTASYNEQFF.

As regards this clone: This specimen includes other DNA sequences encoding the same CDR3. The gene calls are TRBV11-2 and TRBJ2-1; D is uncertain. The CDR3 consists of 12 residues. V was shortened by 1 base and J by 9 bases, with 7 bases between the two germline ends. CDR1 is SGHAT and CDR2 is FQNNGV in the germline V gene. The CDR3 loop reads CASSLGGVEQFF. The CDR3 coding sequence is TGTGCCAGCAGCTTAGGTGGAGTTGAGCAGTTCTTC.

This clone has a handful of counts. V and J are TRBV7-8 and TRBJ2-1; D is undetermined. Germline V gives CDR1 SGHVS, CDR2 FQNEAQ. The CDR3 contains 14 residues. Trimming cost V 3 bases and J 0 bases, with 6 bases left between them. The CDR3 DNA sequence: TGTGCCAGCAGCTTGCTGCTCTCCTACAATGAGCAGTTCTTC. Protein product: CASSLLLSYNEQFF.

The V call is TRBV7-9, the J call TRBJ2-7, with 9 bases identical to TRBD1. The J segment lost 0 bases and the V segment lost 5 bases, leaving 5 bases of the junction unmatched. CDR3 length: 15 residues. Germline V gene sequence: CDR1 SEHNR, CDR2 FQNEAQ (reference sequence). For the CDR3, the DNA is TGTGCCAGCAGCCATCGGACAGGGGACTCCTACGAGCAGTACTTC. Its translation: CASSHRTGDSYEQYF.

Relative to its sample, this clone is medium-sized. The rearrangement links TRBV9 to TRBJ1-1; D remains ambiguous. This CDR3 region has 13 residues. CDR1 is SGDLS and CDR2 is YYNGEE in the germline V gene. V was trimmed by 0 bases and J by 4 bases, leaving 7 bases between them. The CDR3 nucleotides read TGTGCCAGCAGCGTAGCAGAGTCCACTGAAGCTTTCTTT. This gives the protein CASSVAESTEAFF. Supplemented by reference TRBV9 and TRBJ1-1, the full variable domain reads DSGVTQTPKHLITATGQRVTLRCSPRSGDLSVYWYQQSLDQGLQFLIQYYNGEERAKGNILERFSAQQFPDLHSELNLSSLELGDSALYFCASSVAESTEAFFGQGTRLTVV.

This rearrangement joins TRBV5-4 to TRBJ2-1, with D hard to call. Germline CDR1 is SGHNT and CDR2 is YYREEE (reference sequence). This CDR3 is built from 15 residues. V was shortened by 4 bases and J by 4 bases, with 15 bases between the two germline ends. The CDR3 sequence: CASSEDPVSYNEQFF. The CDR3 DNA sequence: TGTGCCAGCAGCGAGGACCCCGTTTCGTACAATGAGCAGTTCTTC. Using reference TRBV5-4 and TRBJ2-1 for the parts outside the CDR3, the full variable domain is ETGVTQSPTHLIKTRGQQVTLRCSSQSGHNTVSWYQQALGQGPQFIFQYYREEENGRGNFPPRFSGLQFPNYSSELNVNALELDDSALYLCASSEDPVSYNEQFFGPGTRLTVL.

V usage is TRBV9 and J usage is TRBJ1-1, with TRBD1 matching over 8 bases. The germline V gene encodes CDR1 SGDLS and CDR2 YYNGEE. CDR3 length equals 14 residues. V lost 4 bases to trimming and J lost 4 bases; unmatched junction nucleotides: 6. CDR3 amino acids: CASSMTGDVTEAFF. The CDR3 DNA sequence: TGTGCCAGCAGCATGACAGGGGACGTCACTGAAGCTTTCTTT.